This T cell receptor (beta chain) derives from a study of blood T cell repertoires in COVID-19. This table comes from immunoSEQ multiplex PCR, and its TCRdb copy is limited to in-frame clones, with some not included. The sample comprises tens of thousands of clones, approximately 87% of which are singletons, and 0.95% to 1.5% rests with the top ten. This CDR3 is 16 amino acids long. Germline-derived CDR1 and CDR2 are LGHDT and YNNKEL (reference sequence). V was pared by 4 bases and J by 3 bases, with 16 bases between. Sequencing was carried out using peripheral blood. The sequence derives from a woman in her sixties or seventies with acute or convalescent COVID-19. The V and J genes are TRBV3-1 (or the pseudogene TRBV3-2) and TRBJ2-1; tentatively, D is TRBD1 (5 bases). This chain's CDR3 is CASSPLDGAVYNEQFF. Written as DNA, the CDR3 is TGTGCCAGCAGCCCTCTGGATGGGGCGGTCTACAATGAGCAGTTCTTC.